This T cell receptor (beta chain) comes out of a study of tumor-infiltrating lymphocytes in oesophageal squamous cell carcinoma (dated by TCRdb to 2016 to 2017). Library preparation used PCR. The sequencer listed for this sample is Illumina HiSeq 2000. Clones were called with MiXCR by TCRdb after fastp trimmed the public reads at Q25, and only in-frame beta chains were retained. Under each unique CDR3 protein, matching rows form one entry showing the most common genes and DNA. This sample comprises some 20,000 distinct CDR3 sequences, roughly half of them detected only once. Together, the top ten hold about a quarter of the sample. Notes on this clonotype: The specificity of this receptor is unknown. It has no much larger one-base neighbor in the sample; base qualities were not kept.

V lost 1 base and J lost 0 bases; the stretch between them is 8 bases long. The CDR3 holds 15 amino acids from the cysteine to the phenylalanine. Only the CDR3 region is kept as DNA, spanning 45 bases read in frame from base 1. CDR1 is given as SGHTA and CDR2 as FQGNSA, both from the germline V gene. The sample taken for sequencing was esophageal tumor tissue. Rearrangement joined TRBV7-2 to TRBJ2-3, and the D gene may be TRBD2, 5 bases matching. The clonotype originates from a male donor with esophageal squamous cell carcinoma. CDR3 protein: CASSLVGGSTDTQYF. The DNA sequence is TGTGCCAGCAGCTTAGTAGGCGGGAGCACAGATACGCAGTATTTT. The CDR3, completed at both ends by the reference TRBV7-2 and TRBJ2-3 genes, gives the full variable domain GAGVSQSPSNKVTEKGKDVELRCDPISGHTALYWYRQSLGQGLEFLIYFQGNSAPDKSGLPSDRFSAERTGGSVSTLTIQRTQQEDSAVYLCASSLVGGSTDTQYFGPGTRLTVL.